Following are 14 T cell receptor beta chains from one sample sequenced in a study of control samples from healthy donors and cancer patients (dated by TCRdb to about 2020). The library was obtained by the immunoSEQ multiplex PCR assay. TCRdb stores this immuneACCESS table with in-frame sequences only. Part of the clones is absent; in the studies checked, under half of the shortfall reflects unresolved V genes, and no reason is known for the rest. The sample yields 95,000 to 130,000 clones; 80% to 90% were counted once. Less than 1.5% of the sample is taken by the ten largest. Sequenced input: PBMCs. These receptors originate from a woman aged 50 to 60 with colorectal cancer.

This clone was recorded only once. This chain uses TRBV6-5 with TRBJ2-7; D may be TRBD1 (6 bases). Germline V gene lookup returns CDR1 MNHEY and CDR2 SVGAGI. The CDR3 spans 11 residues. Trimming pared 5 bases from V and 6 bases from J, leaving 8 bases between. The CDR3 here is CASSTGSEQYF. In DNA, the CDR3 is TGTGCCAGCAGTACAGGGAGCGAGCAGTACTTC.

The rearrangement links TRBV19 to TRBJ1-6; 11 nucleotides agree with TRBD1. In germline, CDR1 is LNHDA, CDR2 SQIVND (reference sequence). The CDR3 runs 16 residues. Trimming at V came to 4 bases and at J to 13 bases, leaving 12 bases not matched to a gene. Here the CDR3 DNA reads TGTGCCAGTAGTACCTCTAGGGGGACAGGGGGAATCCCCCTCCACTTT. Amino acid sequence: CASSTSRGTGGIPLHF.

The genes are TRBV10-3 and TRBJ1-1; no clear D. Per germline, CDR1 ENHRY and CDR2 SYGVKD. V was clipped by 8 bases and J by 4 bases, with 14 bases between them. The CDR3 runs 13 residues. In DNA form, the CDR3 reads TGTGCCATCGGTCCGGGGAGTGGCACTGAAGCTTTCTTT. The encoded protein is CAIGPGSGTEAFF.

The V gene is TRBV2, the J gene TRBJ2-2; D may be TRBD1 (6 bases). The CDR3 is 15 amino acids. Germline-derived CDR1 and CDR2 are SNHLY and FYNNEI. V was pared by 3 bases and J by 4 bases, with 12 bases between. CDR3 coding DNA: TGTGCCAGCAGTGATGGACAGATCGGCACCGGGGAGCTGTTTTTT. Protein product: CASSDGQIGTGELFF.

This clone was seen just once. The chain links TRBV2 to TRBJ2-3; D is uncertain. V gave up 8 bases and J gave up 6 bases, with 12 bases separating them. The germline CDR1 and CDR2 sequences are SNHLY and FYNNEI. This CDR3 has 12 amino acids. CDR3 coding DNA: TGTGCCAGCCTTCGGTCTTCTGATACGCAGTATTTT. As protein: CASLRSSDTQYF.

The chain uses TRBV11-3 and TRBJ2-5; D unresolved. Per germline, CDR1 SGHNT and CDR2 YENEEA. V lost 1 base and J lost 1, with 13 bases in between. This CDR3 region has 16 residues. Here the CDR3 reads CASSLGIGDTQETQYF. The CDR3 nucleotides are TGTGCCAGCAGCTTAGGCATCGGAGATACCCAAGAGACCCAGTACTTC.

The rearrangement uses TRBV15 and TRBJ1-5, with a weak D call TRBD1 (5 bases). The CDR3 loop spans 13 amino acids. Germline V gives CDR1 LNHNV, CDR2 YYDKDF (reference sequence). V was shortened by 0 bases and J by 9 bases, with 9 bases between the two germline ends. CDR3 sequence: CATSRDEGPPQHF. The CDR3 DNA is TGTGCCACCAGCAGAGATGAGGGGCCGCCCCAGCATTTT.

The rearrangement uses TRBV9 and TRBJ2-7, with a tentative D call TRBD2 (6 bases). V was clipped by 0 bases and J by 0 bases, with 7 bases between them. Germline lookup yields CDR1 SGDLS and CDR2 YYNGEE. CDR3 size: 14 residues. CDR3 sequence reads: CASSVDGSSYEQYF. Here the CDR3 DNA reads TGTGCCAGCAGCGTAGACGGGAGCTCCTACGAGCAGTACTTC.

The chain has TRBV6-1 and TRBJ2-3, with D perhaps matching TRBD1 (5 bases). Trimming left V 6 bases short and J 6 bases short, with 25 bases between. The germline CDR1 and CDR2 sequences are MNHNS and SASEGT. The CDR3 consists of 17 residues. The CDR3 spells CASSEYSRQGWADTQYF. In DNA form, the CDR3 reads TGTGCCAGCAGCGAATATTCCAGGCAGGGTTGGGCGGATACGCAGTATTTT.

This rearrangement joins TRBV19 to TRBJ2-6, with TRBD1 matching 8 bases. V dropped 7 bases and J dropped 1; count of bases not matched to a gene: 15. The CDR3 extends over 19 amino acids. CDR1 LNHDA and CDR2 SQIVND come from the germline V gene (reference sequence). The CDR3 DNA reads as TGTGCCAGTACCCAATCGGGACAGGTTCCCTTATCTGGGGCCAACGTCCTGACTTTC. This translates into CASTQSGQVPLSGANVLTF. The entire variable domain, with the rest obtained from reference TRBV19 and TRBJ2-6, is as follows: DGGITQSPKYLFRKEGQNVTLSCEQNLNHDAMYWYRQDPGQGLRLIYYSQIVNDFQKGDIAEGYSVSREKKESFPLTVTSAQKNPTAFYLCASTQSGQVPLSGANVLTFGAGSRLTVL.

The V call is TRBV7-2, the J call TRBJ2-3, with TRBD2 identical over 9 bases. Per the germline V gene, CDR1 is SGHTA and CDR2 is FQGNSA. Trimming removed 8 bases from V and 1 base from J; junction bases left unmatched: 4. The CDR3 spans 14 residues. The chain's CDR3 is CASELAGGTDTQYF. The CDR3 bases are TGTGCCAGCGAATTAGCGGGGGGCACAGATACGCAGTATTTT.

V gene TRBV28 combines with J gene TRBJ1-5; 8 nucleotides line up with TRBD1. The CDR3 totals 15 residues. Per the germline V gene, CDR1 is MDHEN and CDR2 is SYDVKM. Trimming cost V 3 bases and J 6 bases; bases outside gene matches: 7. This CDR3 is CASSFMDREIQPQHF. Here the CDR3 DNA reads TGTGCCAGCAGTTTCATGGACAGGGAAATTCAGCCCCAGCATTTT. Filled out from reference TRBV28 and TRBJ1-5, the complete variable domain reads DVKVTQSSRYLVKRTGEKVFLECVQDMDHENMFWYRQDPGLGLRLIYFSYDVKMKEKGDIPEGYSVSREKKERFSLILESASTNQTSMYLCASSFMDREIQPQHFGDGTRLSIL.

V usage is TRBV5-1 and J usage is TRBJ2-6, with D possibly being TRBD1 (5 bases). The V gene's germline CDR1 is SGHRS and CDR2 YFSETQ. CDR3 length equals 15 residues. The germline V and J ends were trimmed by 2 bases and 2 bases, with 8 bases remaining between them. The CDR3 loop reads CASSLGVPGANVLTF. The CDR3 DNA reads TGCGCCAGCAGCTTAGGGGTCCCTGGGGCCAACGTCCTGACTTTC.

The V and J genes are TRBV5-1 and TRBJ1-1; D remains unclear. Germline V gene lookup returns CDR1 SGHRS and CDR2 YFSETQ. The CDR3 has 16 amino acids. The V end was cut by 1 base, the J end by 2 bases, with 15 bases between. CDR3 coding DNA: TGCGCCAGCAGCTTGTCTACCTCGTTATATAACACTGAAGCTTTCTTT. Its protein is CASSLSTSLYNTEAFF.